Below are 28 T cell receptor beta chains sequenced from a single sample in a study of shared clonotypes between healthy human individuals. Sequencing was performed with immunoSEQ multiplex PCR; in TCRdb, only in-frame clones are kept and a portion is missing. The sample records about 2 million clones, 95% being singletons. The sequenced sample was naive CD4+ T cells sorted from blood. Subset in this sample: CD45RA+ positively selected. The receptors come from a man aged 18 to 29 in good health.

The chain couples TRBV18 to TRBJ1-1; D unresolved. Looked up from germline, CDR1 is KGHSH and CDR2 is LQKENI. The CDR3 is made up of 13 amino acids. Trimming removed 3 bases at V and 3 bases at J, with 8 bases between. CDR3 coding DNA: TGTGCCAGCTCACCTAATTTTGACACTGAAGCTTTCTTT. This encodes CASSPNFDTEAFF.

This chain joins TRBV4-2 and TRBJ1-4, with no clear D. The CDR3 loop spans 16 amino acids. Germline loops: CDR1 LGHNA, CDR2 YNFKEQ. V shed 4 bases and J shed 2 bases, with 14 bases lying between them. CDR3 nucleotide sequence: TGTGCCAGCAGCCCTACCGTAGGACGGACTAATGAAAAACTGTTTTTT. It codes for CASSPTVGRTNEKLFF.

V usage is TRBV19 and J usage is TRBJ2-5; 12 bases align to TRBD2. The CDR3 has 16 residues. J lost 4 bases, V lost 5 bases, and 8 bases had no gene match. CDR1 and CDR2 (germline): LNHDA, SQIVND (reference sequence). The CDR3 loop is CASSSGLAGLGETQYF. In DNA, the CDR3 is TGTGCCAGTAGTTCGGGACTAGCGGGTCTGGGAGAGACCCAGTACTTC.

The rearrangement links TRBV13 to TRBJ1-2; D is uncertain. V lost 2 bases to trimming and J lost 0 bases, with 1 base between them. The CDR3 has 12 amino acids. The germline V gene encodes CDR1 PRHDT and CDR2 FYEKMQ (reference sequence). As DNA, the CDR3 is TGTGCCAGCAGCTTAACTAACTATGGCTACACCTTC. It is translated as CASSLTNYGYTF.

The rearrangement links TRBV5-4 to TRBJ1-1; 8 nucleotides agree with TRBD1. Germline V CDR1 and CDR2: SGHNT, YYREEE (reference sequence). V shed 4 bases and J 0 bases; nucleotides not matched to a gene: 8. The CDR3 runs 16 residues. Here the CDR3 reads CASSHLPGQVNTEAFF. CDR3 DNA: TGTGCCAGCAGCCACCTTCCGGGACAGGTGAACACTGAAGCTTTCTTT.

The gene calls are TRBV5-1 and TRBJ2-5; D uncertain. The CDR3 consists of 12 residues. V lost 4 bases and J lost 5, with 9 bases in between. The germline V gene has CDR1 SGHRS and CDR2 YFSETQ. The CDR3 here is CASSEVGETQYF. In nucleotides, the CDR3 is TGCGCCAGCAGCGAGGTAGGGGAGACCCAGTACTTC.

The CDR3 protein is CASSPGAFNNEQFF. The CDR3 DNA sequence: TGTGCCAGCTCACCAGGGGCGTTTAACAATGAGCAGTTCTTC. V usage is TRBV18 and J usage is TRBJ2-1; tentatively, D is TRBD1 (5 bases). This CDR3 comprises 14 residues. V shed 2 bases and J shed 5 bases, with 10 bases lying between them. The germline V gene encodes CDR1 KGHSH and CDR2 LQKENI.

Note on this clone: The identical CDR3 is also encoded by other nucleotide sequences in the sample. The rearrangement links TRBV6-4 to TRBJ2-3; D gene uncertain. V dropped 4 bases and J dropped 2 bases, with 13 bases sitting between them. The CDR3 length is 15 residues. Germline values: CDR1 MRHNA, CDR2 SNTAGT. The CDR3 loop is CASSATVSYTDTQYF. The CDR3 DNA is TGTGCCAGCAGTGCAACAGTTTCTTACACAGATACGCAGTATTTT.

This clone showed up just once. The same CDR3 arises from other DNA sequences in this sample as well. This chain connects TRBV6-5 to TRBJ1-1, with D perhaps matching TRBD1 (5 bases). Trimming pared 6 bases from V and 1 base from J, leaving 9 bases between. Germline values: CDR1 MNHEY, CDR2 SVGAGI. This CDR3 is built from 13 residues. The DNA of the CDR3 is TGTGCCAGCAGGTCCACAGGGAACACTGAAGCTTTCTTT. Translating it yields CASRSTGNTEAFF.

The chain uses TRBV7-9 and TRBJ2-7; D may be TRBD1 or TRBD2 (5 bases each). Trimming shortened V by 2 bases and J by 0 bases, and 17 bases separated the two germline ends. The germline V gene has CDR1 SEHNR and CDR2 FQNEAQ (reference sequence). This CDR3 comprises 17 residues. The CDR3 region is CASSLLGGPGTSYEQYF. As DNA, the CDR3 is TGTGCCAGCAGCTTATTGGGCGGGCCAGGGACCTCCTACGAGCAGTACTTC.

The J gene is TRBJ2-7, the V gene TRBV28; unclear D gene. The CDR3 covers 15 residues. CDR1 is MDHEN and CDR2 is SYDVKM in the germline V gene. V shed 2 bases and J shed 3 bases, with 14 bases lying between them. CDR3 sequence reads: CASSLRVRTHYEQYF. In DNA form, the CDR3 reads TGTGCCAGCAGTTTAAGGGTGAGGACCCACTACGAGCAGTACTTC.

This clone was seen only once. The chain carries TRBV9 and TRBJ2-7, with no clear D. The germline V gene has CDR1 SGDLS and CDR2 YYNGEE. The germline V and J ends were trimmed by 4 bases and 4 bases, with 12 bases remaining between them. The CDR3 loop spans 13 amino acids. Written as DNA, the CDR3 is TGTGCCAGCAGCACTGCTGTGGGTTACGAGCAGTACTTC. This encodes CASSTAVGYEQYF.

This clone was observed a single time. The V gene is TRBV9, the J gene TRBJ2-3; 8 bases match TRBD1. The CDR3 totals 15 residues. Germline V gives CDR1 SGDLS, CDR2 YYNGEE. Trimming removed 6 bases from V and 1 base from J; junction bases left unmatched: 7. The DNA for the CDR3 is TGTGCCAGCACCCGGACAGGGTGGGGCACAGATACGCAGTATTTT. This codes for CASTRTGWGTDTQYF.

In regard to this clone: With a much larger clone just one base away, this may be a read error. At the DNA level, this CDR3 is encoded by other sequences in the same sample as well. The chain joins TRBV6-6 to TRBJ2-3, with D hard to call. This CDR3 contains 11 residues. Per the germline V gene, CDR1 is MNHNY and CDR2 is SVGAGI (reference sequence). V gave up 6 bases and J gave up 1 base, with 2 bases separating them. This chain's CDR3 is CASSRTDTQYF. CDR3 DNA sequence: TGTGCCAGCAGCCGCACAGATACGCAGTATTTT.

This clone occurred once. V is TRBV2 and J is TRBJ2-3, with D possibly TRBD1 on 5 matching bases. Germline loops: CDR1 SNHLY, CDR2 FYNNEI. The CDR3 runs to 14 residues. V lost 8 bases and J 1 base, leaving 13 bases between the germline ends. CDR3 coding DNA: TGTGCCAGCGGGGCCTGGGGTGGCACAGATACGCAGTATTTT. Translation: CASGAWGGTDTQYF.

V and J are TRBV6-1 and TRBJ1-2; TRBD1 matches 9 bases. Trimming cost V 5 bases and J 0 bases; bases outside gene matches: 4. Per the germline V gene, CDR1 is MNHNS and CDR2 is SASEGT. The length of the CDR3 is 15 residues. The CDR3 bases are TGTGCCAGCAGTACGGACAGGGGACCTAACTATGGCTACACCTTC. Translated: CASSTDRGPNYGYTF.

The genes are TRBV4-1 and TRBJ1-6; D might be TRBD1 (6 bases). Trimming left V 1 base short and J 9 bases short, with 16 bases between. The CDR3 has 16 residues. Germline V gene sequence: CDR1 MGHRA, CDR2 YSYEKL. CDR3 bases: TGCGCCAGCAGCCAAGCGACGGCTACAGGGCTTTCACCCCTCCACTTT. It yields the protein CASSQATATGLSPLHF.

This chain links TRBV6-6 with TRBJ1-6; TRBD1 aligns across 9 bases. The V gene's germline CDR1 is MNHNY and CDR2 SVGAGI (reference sequence). The V segment lost 6 bases and the J segment 10 bases; nucleotides outside the gene matches: 7. This CDR3 has 14 amino acids. CDR3 bases: TGTGCCAGCAGCCTGGACAGGGGTCAGTCACCCCTCCACTTT. Translated: CASSLDRGQSPLHF.

The rearrangement links TRBV7-2 to TRBJ1-6; D is possibly TRBD1 (5 bases). The CDR3 has 14 amino acids. The V gene's germline CDR1 is SGHTA and CDR2 FQGNSA. Deletions cut 4 bases from V and 4 bases from J, with 8 bases between. CDR3 loop: CASSYDSYNSPLHF. The CDR3 nucleotides are TGTGCCAGCAGCTACGACAGTTATAATTCACCCCTCCACTTT. Complete variable domain (other parts from reference TRBV7-2 and TRBJ1-6): GAGVSQSPSNKVTEKGKDVELRCDPISGHTALYWYRQSLGQGLEFLIYFQGNSAPDKSGLPSDRFSAERTGGSVSTLTIQRTQQEDSAVYLCASSYDSYNSPLHFGNGTRLTVT.

The V call is TRBV30, the J call TRBJ2-4; TRBD2 agrees at 7 bases. This CDR3 has 13 residues. From germline, CDR1 is GTSNPN and CDR2 SVGIG (reference sequence). With V trimmed by 5 bases and J by 8 bases, 9 bases remained unmatched. Here the CDR3 reads CAWSGLEGDIQYF. In DNA, the CDR3 is TGTGCCTGGTCCGGACTAGAGGGCGACATTCAGTACTTC. Full variable domain (rest looked up from reference TRBV30 and TRBJ2-4): SQTIHQWPATLVQPVGSPLSLECTVEGTSNPNLYWYRQAAGRGLQLLFYSVGIGQISSEVPQNLSASRPQDRQFILSSKKLLLSDSGFYLCAWSGLEGDIQYFGAGTRLSVL.

The chain uses TRBV5-6 and TRBJ1-3; D might be TRBD1 (5 bases). This CDR3 has 14 amino acids. Trimming took 0 bases from V and 2 from J, leaving 6 bases between them. From germline, CDR1 is SGHDT and CDR2 YYEEEE. This CDR3 is CASSLGGAGNTIYF. As DNA, the CDR3 is TGTGCCAGCAGCTTGGGAGGGGCTGGAAACACCATATATTTT.

The rearrangement links TRBV20-1 to TRBJ2-1; D may be TRBD1 (6 bases). Trimming took off 8 bases at V and 4 bases at J, with 9 bases between the two ends. The CDR3 consists of 11 residues. Germline values: CDR1 DFQATT, CDR2 SNEGSKA (reference sequence). The CDR3 nucleotides are TGCAGTCAGGGGAGTTACAATGAGCAGTTCTTC. The encoded protein is CSQGSYNEQFF.

The chain links TRBV6-1 to TRBJ2-7; TRBD1 might be the D (5 bases). Trimming took 2 bases from V and 9 from J, leaving 11 bases between them. This CDR3 comprises 12 residues. Germline V gene lookup returns CDR1 MNHNS and CDR2 SASEGT. CDR3 nucleotides: TGTGCCAGCAGTGAACAGGGTGGTCGGCAGTACTTC. Translation: CASSEQGGRQYF.

This chain connects TRBV7-9 to TRBJ2-6, with D possibly matching TRBD1 (6 bases). This CDR3 contains 18 residues. Between the trimmed V and J ends, which lost 5 bases and 2 bases, there was a span of 19 bases. CDR1 and CDR2 (germline): SEHNR, FQNEAQ (reference sequence). The CDR3 is CASSPLLQGLAGANVLTF. CDR3 in DNA: TGTGCCAGCAGCCCTCTCCTACAGGGCCTAGCTGGGGCCAACGTCCTGACTTTC.

The CDR3 coding sequence is TGTGCCATCAGGAATGGACAGGGAGATCAGCCCCAGCATTTT. Amino acid sequence: CAIRNGQGDQPQHF. The chain carries TRBV10-3 and TRBJ1-5; 8 bases line up with TRBD1. This CDR3 comprises 14 residues. V shed 6 bases, J shed 5 bases, and the junction held 6 bases outside the gene matches. CDR1 is ENHRY, CDR2 SYGVKD, per germline.

V gene TRBV7-9 combines with J gene TRBJ2-2; the D gene is possibly TRBD2 (5 bases). This CDR3 is 13 amino acids long. Per germline, CDR1 SEHNR and CDR2 FQNEAQ (reference sequence). The ends were cut back, 5 bases at V and 7 bases at J, with 11 bases in the middle. CDR3 in DNA: TGTGCCAGCAGCGGACTCTCCGTCGGGGAGCTGTTTTTT. This sequence encodes CASSGLSVGELFF.

The V and J genes are TRBV4-1 and TRBJ1-5, with D unresolved. The V gene's germline CDR1 is MGHRA and CDR2 YSYEKL. The CDR3 has 15 residues. The V and J ends lost 3 bases and 0 bases respectively, with 9 bases between them. Written as DNA, the CDR3 is TGCGCCAGCAGCCACGAGTTTTATAGCAATCAGCCCCAGCATTTT. Its translation: CASSHEFYSNQPQHF.

The V call is TRBV30, the J call TRBJ2-1; TRBD1 aligns across 8 bases. With 3 bases clipped from V and 7 bases from J, the junction kept 8 bases outside the gene matches. The germline gives CDR1 GTSNPN, CDR2 SVGIG (reference sequence). The CDR3 contains 14 residues. In DNA form, the CDR3 reads TGTGCCTGGAGGCTAACAGGGGGGATGAATGAGCAGTTCTTC. It codes for CAWRLTGGMNEQFF.